The source of this T cell receptor (beta chain) is a study of CD4 T cells in relation to SARS-CoV-2 and coronaviruses. Study-wide context: After around 10 days of antigen culture, PBMC TCR beta CDR3s were sequenced.

The protocol was immunoSEQ multiplex PCR, while the TCRdb copy is restricted to in-frame clones and leaves out a portion. The table has 20,000 or so clones, roughly 78% seen once. As for this clone: Its specificity is not known.

The unexposed donors gave CD4+ T cells in about 2010-2019, prior to COVID-19. The cells were cultured for under twelve days before CD4+ T cells were isolated. This receptor was obtained from a human donor in good health. Sequenced input: CD4+ T cells from PBMCs, cultured in vitro.

The CDR3: CASNGGSTDTQYF. CDR3 coding DNA: TGTGCCAGCAATGGAGGCAGCACAGATACGCAGTATTTT. The rearrangement links TRBV28 to TRBJ2-3; tentative D call: TRBD2 (5 bases). Between the trimmed V and J ends, which lost 7 bases and 0 bases, there was a span of 8 bases. The CDR3 is 13 residues long. CDR1 is MDHEN, CDR2 SYDVKM, per germline.